This T cell receptor (beta chain) was retrieved from a study of beta chain features in type 1 diabetes. Study summary: Patients shared similar age, gender and cell yields with healthy donors. Study findings and constraints: Compared with healthy donors, patients appeared to share more similar naive, central memory and regulatory TCRB repertoires.

This clone has just one count. Its antigen is still unknown. All of the isolated RNA was reverse transcribed, so expressed TCRB transcripts were sequenced. The method was immunoSEQ multiplex PCR; TCRdb's version includes in-frame clones alone and lacks a portion of them. The sample consists of under 250,000 clones, less than 15% of them appearing once. Central memory, naive, regulatory and stem cell-like memory CD4+ cells were sorted by CD45RO/CCR7/CD25/CD127/CD95/CD27. Purity exceeded 98% in all sorted populations. The CDR3 is made up of 18 amino acids. V lost 2 bases to trimming and J lost 1 base; unmatched junction nucleotides: 8. Per the germline V gene, CDR1 is KGHSH and CDR2 is LQKENI.

Sequencing was carried out using naive CD4+ T cells from blood. This chain uses TRBV18 with TRBJ1-5, with TRBD1 identical over 10 bases. The clonotype originates from a woman in her thirties or forties in good health. The CDR3 is CASSPTGQGIISNQPQHF. CDR3 coding DNA: TGTGCCAGCTCACCAACGGGACAGGGGATCATAAGCAATCAGCCCCAGCATTTT.